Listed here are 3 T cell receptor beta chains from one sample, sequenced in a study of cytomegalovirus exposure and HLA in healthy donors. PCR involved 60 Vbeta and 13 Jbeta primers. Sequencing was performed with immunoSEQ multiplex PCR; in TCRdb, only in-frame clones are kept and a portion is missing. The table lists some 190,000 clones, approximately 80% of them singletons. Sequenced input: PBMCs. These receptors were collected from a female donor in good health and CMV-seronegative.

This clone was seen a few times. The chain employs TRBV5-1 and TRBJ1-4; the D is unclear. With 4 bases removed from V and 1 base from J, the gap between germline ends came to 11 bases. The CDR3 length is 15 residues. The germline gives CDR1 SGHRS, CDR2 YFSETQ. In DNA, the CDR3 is TGCGCCAGCAGCGCGGGGAGAATAACTAATGAAAAACTGTTTTTT. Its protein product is CASSAGRITNEKLFF.

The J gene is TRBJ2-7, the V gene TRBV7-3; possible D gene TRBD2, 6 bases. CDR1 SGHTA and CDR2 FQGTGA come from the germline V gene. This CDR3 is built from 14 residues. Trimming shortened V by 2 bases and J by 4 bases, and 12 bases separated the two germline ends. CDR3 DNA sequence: TGTGCCAGCAGCTTACGGGAGCATATTTACGAGCAGTACTTC. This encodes CASSLREHIYEQYF.

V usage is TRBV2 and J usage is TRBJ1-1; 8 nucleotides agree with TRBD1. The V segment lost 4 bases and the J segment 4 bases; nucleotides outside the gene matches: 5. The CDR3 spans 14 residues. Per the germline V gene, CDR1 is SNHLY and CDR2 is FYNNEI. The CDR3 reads CASSVQGVGTEAFF. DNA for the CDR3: TGTGCCAGCAGTGTACAGGGGGTGGGCACTGAAGCTTTCTTT.